Below, 23 T cell receptor beta chains from the same sample are listed, as sequenced in a study of T cell responses to AZD1222 COVID-19 vaccine. Assay used: immunoSEQ multiplex PCR; TCRdb lists only in-frame clones, some missing. The sample holds roughly 100,000 clones, roughly nine tenths seen once. Sequenced here: peripheral blood, sampled 28 days after the second AZD1222 dose. The source of these receptors is an adult who received the AZD1222 COVID-19 vaccine.

Turning to this clone: The sample contains more than one DNA sequence encoding this CDR3. V usage is TRBV27 and J usage is TRBJ2-3, with D unclear. With 5 bases removed from V and 0 bases from J, the gap between germline ends came to 3 bases. From germline, CDR1 is MNHEY and CDR2 SMNVEV (reference sequence). CDR3 length equals 12 residues. The CDR3 sequence: CASSPSTDTQYF. Here the CDR3 DNA reads TGTGCCAGCAGTCCAAGCACAGATACGCAGTATTTT.

This chain joins TRBV6-2 or TRBV6-3 and TRBJ2-2; D unresolved. The CDR3 has 14 residues. V was shortened by 0 bases and J by 3 bases, with 5 bases between the two germline ends. Germline CDR1 reads MNHEY; CDR2 reads SVGEGT. CDR3 DNA sequence: TGTGCCAGCAGTTACTCGATGGACACCGGGGAGCTGTTTTTT. It is translated as CASSYSMDTGELFF.

The sample holds one count of this clone. The DNA of the CDR3 is TGTGCCAGTAGTTCCCGAGCGGGGTCGAACACCGGGGAGCTGTTTTTT. Encoded protein: CASSSRAGSNTGELFF. V gene TRBV19 combines with J gene TRBJ2-2; 7 bases align to TRBD2. Germline V gene sequence: CDR1 LNHDA, CDR2 SQIVND (reference sequence). CDR3 length equals 16 residues. V lost 5 bases to trimming and J lost 0 bases; unmatched junction nucleotides: 6.

A single count supports this clone. The rearrangement uses TRBV19 and TRBJ1-1, with D perhaps matching TRBD1 (6 bases). There are 13 residues in the CDR3. V was trimmed by 7 bases and J by 2 bases, leaving 11 bases between them. CDR1 and CDR2 (germline): LNHDA, SQIVND (reference sequence). The CDR3 protein is CASTRTVNTEAFF. CDR3 coding DNA: TGTGCCAGTACCAGGACAGTTAACACTGAAGCTTTCTTT.

The rearrangement links TRBV7-2 to TRBJ2-1; 10 bases are a match to TRBD2. This CDR3 is built from 15 residues. After removal of 5 bases from V and 5 bases from J, the junction contained 6 bases not matched to a gene. CDR1 and CDR2 (germline): SGHTA, FQGNSA. CDR3 bases: TGTGCCAGCAGCCCTCTAGCGGGAGTACACAATGAGCAGTTCTTC. Translating it yields CASSPLAGVHNEQFF.

This clone has only one observation. The chain is built from TRBV7-2 and TRBJ2-5; 12 bases fit TRBD2. The CDR3 is made up of 18 amino acids. Germline V CDR1 and CDR2: SGHTA, FQGNSA. J lost 4 bases, V lost 7 bases, and 16 bases had no gene match. CDR3 nucleotides: TGTGCCAGCAACCCCCGGGGGACTAGCGGGTTAAGGGGAGAGACCCAGTACTTC. It encodes CASNPRGTSGLRGETQYF.

The rearrangement joins TRBV28 to TRBJ1-5; D is unresolved. The V and J ends lost 7 bases and 0 bases respectively, with 4 bases between them. This CDR3 comprises 12 residues. The germline CDR1 and CDR2 sequences are MDHEN and SYDVKM. The CDR3 here is CASNRSNQPQHF. As DNA, the CDR3 is TGTGCCAGCAACCGTAGCAATCAGCCCCAGCATTTT.

The chain couples TRBV6-6 to TRBJ1-2; D not certain. The V gene's germline CDR1 is MNHNY and CDR2 SVGAGI (reference sequence). The CDR3 runs to 17 residues. The ends were cut back, 5 bases at V and 0 bases at J, with 19 bases in the middle. The CDR3 protein is CASSPQSVLGANYGYTF. In nucleotides, the CDR3 is TGTGCCAGCAGTCCCCAATCGGTTTTGGGAGCTAACTATGGCTACACCTTC.

This clone showed up just a few times. Here the CDR3 reads CASSRTGRWMNTEAFF. The CDR3 DNA reads TGTGCCAGCAGTAGGACAGGGCGGTGGATGAACACTGAAGCTTTCTTT. The chain combines TRBV2 with TRBJ1-1; 8 nucleotides agree with TRBD1. V was pared by 5 bases and J by 0 bases, with 8 bases of the junction left unmatched. This CDR3 region has 16 residues. The germline CDR1 and CDR2 sequences are SNHLY and FYNNEI.

The CDR3 DNA follows: TGTGCCAGCATAAACGGGGGTATGAACACTGAAGCTTTCTTT. It is translated as CASINGGMNTEAFF. The chain combines TRBV28 with TRBJ1-1; weak D call: TRBD1 (5 bases). Per the germline V gene, CDR1 is MDHEN and CDR2 is SYDVKM. Trimming took off 7 bases at V and 0 bases at J, with 12 bases between the two ends. The CDR3 runs to 14 residues.

The chain joins TRBV30 to TRBJ2-1; no clear D gene. Germline CDR1 reads GTSNPN; CDR2 reads SVGIG (reference sequence). Trimming removed 4 bases at V and 0 bases at J, with 10 bases between. The CDR3 covers 14 residues. The CDR3 DNA reads TGTGCCTGGATCGGCCAAAGCTCCTACAATGAGCAGTTCTTC. Translating it yields CAWIGQSSYNEQFF. The complete variable domain, with remaining parts taken from reference TRBV30 and TRBJ2-1, reads SQTIHQWPATLVQPVGSPLSLECTVEGTSNPNLYWYRQAAGRGLQLLFYSVGIGQISSEVPQNLSASRPQDRQFILSSKKLLLSDSGFYLCAWIGQSSYNEQFFGPGTRLTVL.

The chain is built from TRBV4-2 and TRBJ2-3; 9 nucleotides match TRBD2. Germline CDR1 is LGHNA and CDR2 is YNFKEQ. Trimming removed 0 bases from V and 5 bases from J; junction bases left unmatched: 12. This CDR3 comprises 18 residues. The CDR3 coding sequence is TGTGCCAGCAGCCAAGATTGGGCGGGAGGGCCTTCTGGAGATACGCAGTATTTT. Translating gives CASSQDWAGGPSGDTQYF.

The chain combines TRBV27 with TRBJ1-5; TRBD1 matches 10 bases. After removal of 3 bases from V and 3 bases from J, the junction contained 8 bases not matched to a gene. The length of the CDR3 is 17 residues. Germline-derived CDR1 and CDR2 are MNHEY and SMNVEV (reference sequence). The CDR3 DNA sequence: TGTGCCAGCAGTTTCTCGGGACAGGGGAGCTTCAATCAGCCCCAGCATTTT. Translating it yields CASSFSGQGSFNQPQHF.

The V and J genes are TRBV7-9 and TRBJ1-1; 9 bases match TRBD1. Germline V gene lookup returns CDR1 SEHNR and CDR2 FQNEAQ (reference sequence). There are 14 residues in the CDR3. V dropped 1 base and J dropped 10; count of bases not matched to a gene: 7. CDR3 sequence: CASSLDEKDRGAFF. CDR3 nucleotide sequence: TGTGCCAGCAGCTTAGATGAGAAGGACAGGGGAGCTTTCTTT.

V usage is TRBV5-1 and J usage is TRBJ2-5; D is undetermined. Between the trimmed V and J ends, which lost 0 bases and 5 bases, there was a span of 2 bases. The CDR3 is made up of 11 amino acids. The germline V gene has CDR1 SGHRS and CDR2 YFSETQ. CDR3: CASSLVETQYF. In DNA form, the CDR3 reads TGCGCCAGCAGCTTGGTGGAGACCCAGTACTTC. The variable domain in full, with the rest retrieved from reference TRBV5-1 and TRBJ2-5, is KAGVTQTPRYLIKTRGQQVTLSCSPISGHRSVSWYQQTPGQGLQFLFEYFSETQRNKGNFPGRFSGRQFSNSRSEMNVSTLELGDSALYLCASSLVETQYFGPGTRLLVL.

The CDR3 region is CASSIAYEQYF. For the CDR3, the DNA is TGTGCCAGCAGCATTGCCTACGAGCAGTACTTC. The rearrangement uses TRBV11-2 and TRBJ2-7; D not resolved. The CDR3 runs 11 residues. Germline V gene lookup returns CDR1 SGHAT and CDR2 FQNNGV. Trimming cost V 5 bases and J 2 bases, with 4 bases left between them.

The chain has TRBV27 and TRBJ1-6, with unresolved D. CDR1 and CDR2 (germline): MNHEY, SMNVEV (reference sequence). CDR3 size: 15 residues. The V end was cut by 2 bases, the J end by 9 bases, with 14 bases between. Here the CDR3 DNA reads TGTGCCAGCAGTTTAGTAAGGGAATACGGTTCACCCCTCCACTTT. Amino acid sequence: CASSLVREYGSPLHF.

This clone has a single count. This rearrangement joins TRBV19 to TRBJ1-6; 7 nucleotides match TRBD1. V gave up 5 bases and J gave up 4 bases; unmatched junction bases: 8. The CDR3 extends over 16 amino acids. Looked up from germline, CDR1 is LNHDA and CDR2 is SQIVND (reference sequence). The CDR3 loop is CASSVGTAIYNSPLHF. The CDR3 region has the DNA TGTGCCAGTAGTGTCGGGACAGCGATTTATAATTCACCCCTCCACTTT.

The chain carries TRBV4-1 and TRBJ2-5; a possible D gene is TRBD2 (6 bases). Trimming left V 1 base short and J 0 bases short, with 12 bases between. The germline CDR1 and CDR2 sequences are MGHRA and YSYEKL. The CDR3 has 16 amino acids. CDR3 in amino acids: CASSQVGTAYQETQYF. The CDR3 bases are TGCGCCAGCAGCCAAGTGGGGACTGCGTACCAAGAGACCCAGTACTTC.

This sequence joins TRBV11-2 and TRBJ1-2; 8 bases are shared with TRBD1. The ends lost 1 base at V and 8 bases at J; junction bases unmatched: 15. The CDR3 is made up of 17 amino acids. Germline CDR1 and CDR2: SGHAT and FQNNGV. CDR3: CASSLARRAGGAGGYTF. The CDR3 DNA reads TGTGCCAGCAGCTTAGCTCGGCGCGCAGGGGGCGCGGGGGGCTACACCTTC.

V and J are TRBV19 and TRBJ1-5; a weak D match, TRBD1 (5 bases). The V end was cut by 8 bases, the J end by 0 bases, with 14 bases between. Germline lookup yields CDR1 LNHDA and CDR2 SQIVND (reference sequence). This CDR3 contains 15 residues. CDR3 in amino acids: CASGRGLYSNQPQHF. The CDR3 DNA sequence: TGTGCCAGTGGTAGGGGACTTTATAGCAATCAGCCCCAGCATTTT.

This sequence joins TRBV2 and TRBJ2-7; maybe TRBD2 (5 bases). V shed 7 bases and J shed 6 bases, with 19 bases lying between them. In germline, CDR1 is SNHLY, CDR2 FYNNEI. This CDR3 spans 14 amino acids. CDR3 amino acids: CASTPGLPRGEQYF. Written as DNA, the CDR3 is TGTGCCAGCACCCCTGGACTCCCCCGGGGCGAGCAGTACTTC.

The genes are TRBV29-1 and TRBJ1-1, with 9 bases aligning to TRBD1. Trimming took 6 bases from V and 2 from J; bases not matched to a gene: 7. The CDR3 is 14 residues long. Germline V gene sequence: CDR1 SQVTM, CDR2 ANQGSEA. Here the CDR3 DNA reads TGCAGCGTAGACGGGACAGGGATTAACACTGAAGCTTTCTTT. Translated, it gives CSVDGTGINTEAFF.